This T cell receptor (beta chain) stems from a study of blood T cells in healthy people across ages. The wider study: The template switching approach captured approximately one barcoded beta molecule for every two T cells.

CDR3 length: 13 amino acids. CDR1 LGHDT and CDR2 YNNKEL come from the germline V gene (reference sequence). The V end lost 4 bases, the J end lost 3 bases, and 10 bases lay between the germline ends. This clonotype showed up many times. The authors ran a second PCR of about 6 to 11 cycles using a sample-barcoded 5' primer and a J-beta primer mix. With 12 random nucleotides, a template-switch adaptor tagged each individual cDNA molecule. Each CDR3 protein gets one entry after TCRdb re-called the 5' RACE reads with MiXCR. The sample carries about 1.7 million distinct CDR3 sequences, about 28% recorded once.

V and J are TRBV3-1 and TRBJ2-7, with D possibly TRBD2 on 6 matching bases. This receptor was taken from a woman aged 25 to 45 in good health. Specimen: blood. CDR3 in DNA: TGTGCCAGCAGCCCTCGACTAGTCTACGAGCAGTACTTC. It specifies CASSPRLVYEQYF.